A selection of T cell receptor beta chains follows, all from one sample in a study of blood T cell repertoires in COVID-19. This table comes from immunoSEQ multiplex PCR, and its TCRdb copy is limited to in-frame clones, with some not included. The sample has over 200,000 clones, roughly 85% seen once. Sequenced: PBMCs or T cells enriched from blood (not recorded which). Every receptor here comes from a woman aged 50 to 60 who had recovered from COVID-19. Both conserved end residues are part of each CDR3. A D gene is named only where the DNA matches it firmly. Size values are once, few and many counts, or a class for expanded clones, and some rows have none.

>TRBD1|TRBV28|TRBJ1-5|16|-
CASSLRDRVLGQPQHF
TGTGCCAGCAGTTTGAGGGACAGGGTGTTAGGTCAGCCCCAGCATTTT
>TRBD1|TRBV5-4|TRBJ1-4|16|once
CASSSGTGGTNEKLFF
TGTGCCAGCAGCTCCGGGACAGGGGGTACTAATGAAAAACTGTTTTTT
>-|TRBV10-3|TRBJ1-5|14|-
CAISEGGPNQPQHF
TGTGCCATCAGTGAGGGAGGGCCCAATCAGCCCCAGCATTTT
>-|TRBV7-8|TRBJ2-1|16|-
CASSLGGATLYNEQFF
TGTGCCAGCAGCTTAGGGGGCGCGACCCTTTACAATGAGCAGTTCTTC
>-|TRBV7-3|TRBJ2-1|16|-
CASSFLGGGANNEQFF
TGTGCCAGCAGCTTCCTAGGAGGAGGGGCCAACAATGAGCAGTTCTTC
>-|TRBV29-1|TRBJ1-1|18|few
CSVEALGRGTLVNTEAFF
TGCAGCGTCGAAGCCTTGGGAAGGGGGACCTTGGTGAACACTGAAGCTTTCTTT
>-|TRBV5-5|TRBJ1-2|16|-
CASTGGAGVINYGYTF
TGTGCCAGCACCGGGGGGGCAGGCGTTATTAACTATGGCTACACCTTC
>TRBD1|TRBV28|TRBJ2-3|19|-
CASSRWGLTGSGWTDTQYF
TGTGCCAGCAGCCGATGGGGCCTGACAGGGAGTGGGTGGACAGATACGCAGTATTTT
>TRBD2|TRBV4-2|TRBJ2-1|18|-
CASSQEAARGRAYNEQFF
TGTGCCAGCAGCCAAGAGGCGGCGCGCGGGAGGGCCTACAATGAGCAGTTCTTC
>TRBD2|TRBV19|TRBJ2-1|14|-
CASSIRGLVNEQFF
TGTGCCAGTAGTATACGGGGACTAGTAAATGAGCAGTTCTTC
>TRBD2|TRBV28|TRBJ2-1|13|-
CASSRDYYNEQFF
TGTGCCAGCAGTAGGGACTACTACAATGAGCAGTTCTTC
>-|TRBV7-9|TRBJ2-7|12|few
CASSFGSGEQYF
TGTGCCAGCAGCTTCGGTAGCGGCGAGCAGTACTTC
>-|TRBV12-3/TRBV12-4|TRBJ1-5|13|-
CASSPLSNQPQHF
TGTGCCAGCAGCCCTCTTAGCAATCAGCCCCAGCATTTT
>-|TRBV6-5|TRBJ1-1|15|-
CASSRGSTLNTEAFF
TGTGCCAGCAGTCGGGGATCGACACTGAACACTGAAGCTTTCTTT
>-|TRBV27|TRBJ1-5|15|once
CASSLWGGSNQPQHF
TGTGCCAGCAGTTTATGGGGGGGAAGCAATCAGCCCCAGCATTTT
>TRBD1|TRBV2|TRBJ1-1|18|-
CASSEGGGTGGRDTEAFF
TGTGCCAGCAGTGAAGGCGGGGGGACAGGGGGCCGGGACACTGAAGCTTTCTTT
>-|TRBV18|TRBJ1-2|14|once
CASSPPATVYGYTF
TGTGCCAGCTCACCACCGGCCACCGTCTATGGCTACACCTTC
>TRBD1|TRBV20-1|TRBJ1-2|13|-
CSASTSGTEDYTF
TGCAGTGCTAGTACCTCCGGGACAGAAGACTACACCTTC
>-|TRBV6-1|TRBJ2-7|15|-
CASSSLEGSIYEQYF
TGTGCCAGCAGTTCATTGGAGGGATCCATTTACGAGCAGTACTTC
>-|TRBV5-5|TRBJ1-3|15|-
CASSLEVQVGNTIYF
TGTGCCAGCAGCTTGGAGGTCCAGGTCGGAAACACCATATATTTT
>-|TRBV7-6|TRBJ2-6|17|-
CASSLAGGSSGANVLTF
TGTGCCAGCAGCTTAGCAGGGGGAAGCTCTGGGGCCAACGTCCTGACTTTC
>-|TRBV28|TRBJ1-2|16|-
CASSSQAGAANYGYTF
TGTGCCAGCAGTTCCCAAGCAGGGGCCGCTAACTATGGCTACACCTTC
>-|TRBV5-1|TRBJ2-7|16|-
CASSLIRPGLDGEQYF
TGCGCCAGCAGCTTGATTAGACCTGGACTGGACGGCGAGCAGTACTTC
>-|TRBV25-1|TRBJ1-6|15|-
CASSDGEYYNSPLHF
TGTGCCAGCAGTGATGGGGAGTACTATAATTCACCCCTCCACTTT
>-|TRBV7-9|TRBJ2-2|16|-
CASSLDTMFHTGELFF
TGTGCCAGCAGTTTGGACACCATGTTCCACACCGGGGAGCTGTTTTTT
>TRBD1|TRBV19|TRBJ1-6|16|once
CASSPTGEAYNSPLHF
TGTGCCAGTAGTCCGACAGGGGAAGCCTATAATTCACCCCTCCACTTT
>TRBD1|TRBV7-9|TRBJ1-2|14|-
CASSPGQGGNGYTF
TGTGCCAGCAGCCCAGGACAGGGAGGGAATGGCTACACCTTC
>-|TRBV10-3|TRBJ1-2|12|-
CAIREANYGYTF
TGTGCCATCCGGGAAGCTAACTATGGCTACACCTTC
>-|TRBV2|TRBJ1-5|16|-
CASSGAGFLSNQPQHF
TGTGCCAGCAGTGGTGCGGGATTCCTCAGCAATCAGCCCCAGCATTTT
>TRBD2|TRBV28|TRBJ2-3|16|-
CASRTRGLGLADTQYF
TGTGCCAGCAGGACTAGGGGACTAGGACTTGCAGATACGCAGTATTTT
>-|TRBV21-1|TRBJ1-3|16|few
CASSKRDRGFGNTIYF
TGTGCCAGCAGCAAACGGGACAGGGGGTTCGGAAACACCATATATTTT
>-|TRBV12-3/TRBV12-4|TRBJ2-1|13|-
CASSLLAVNEQFF
TGTGCCAGCAGTTTGTTAGCGGTCAATGAGCAGTTCTTC
>-|TRBV21-1|TRBJ2-1|20|-
CASSIPTSGRPGATYNEQFF
TGTGCCAGCAGCATCCCGACTAGCGGGAGGCCAGGGGCGACCTACAATGAGCAGTTCTTC
>-|TRBV6-5|TRBJ2-7|15|-
CASNKVGGLSYEQYF
TGTGCCAGCAATAAGGTCGGGGGACTCTCCTACGAGCAGTACTTC
>-|TRBV28|TRBJ1-1|13|-
CASHGRSNTEAFF
TGTGCCAGCCATGGCCGTTCGAACACTGAAGCTTTCTTT
>TRBD2|TRBV18|TRBJ2-3|16|-
CASSPSSGDRPDTQYF
TGTGCCAGCTCACCATCTAGCGGGGATAGACCAGATACGCAGTATTTT
>-|TRBV28|TRBJ1-1|14|-
CASTSQGGYTEAFF
TGTGCCAGCACTAGTCAGGGAGGTTACACTGAAGCTTTCTTT
>-|TRBV13|TRBJ2-1|11|-
CASSRDNEQFF
TGTGCCAGCAGCCGCGATAATGAGCAGTTCTTC
>-|TRBV28|TRBJ2-5|12|-
CASSLQQETQYF
TGTGCCAGCAGTTTACAGCAAGAGACCCAGTACTTC
>TRBD1|TRBV4-2|TRBJ1-3|17|-
CASSRETGAISGNTIYF
TGTGCCAGCAGCCGAGAGACAGGGGCCATCTCTGGAAACACCATATATTTT
>-|TRBV10-1|TRBJ1-1|13|few
CASSLRWNTEAFF
TGCGCCAGCAGCCTACGGTGGAACACTGAAGCTTTCTTT
>-|TRBV28|TRBJ1-1|11|-
CASSWGLGAFF
TGTGCCAGCAGTTGGGGCTTGGGGGCTTTCTTT